The clone carrying this TCR beta chain was seen only once. Its antigen is currently unknown. The time point: blood 2 weeks post-SBRT. The treatment here: 15 Gy SBRT to primary tumor, nephrectomy 4 weeks later. Serial blood draws occurred at baseline and 2 and 4 weeks post-SBRT. Clear cell pathology was present in this patient's renal cell carcinoma. TCRdb's table, derived via immunoSEQ multiplex PCR, lists solely in-frame clones and lacks some. The table lists around 120,000 clones, 75% to 90% of them singletons, with 1.5% to 2% in the top ten. The record originates from a study of radiation and T cells in renal cell carcinoma. Regarding the study as a whole: From baseline, blood top tumor clonotypes peaked at 2 weeks post-radiation. Without pretreatment biopsies, baseline tumor clonotype presence was undetermined.

Trimming removed 4 bases at V and 8 bases at J, with 17 bases between. The CDR3 sequence is 15 residues long. CDR1 is LNHDA, CDR2 SQIVND, per germline (reference sequence). This chain links TRBV19 with TRBJ1-4, with a possible D match to TRBD1 (6 bases). This material consisted of blood, taken from a patient whose treatment included radiotherapy and nephrectomy. This receptor was taken from a woman aged 60 to 75 with renal cell carcinoma. The CDR3 reads CASSTTGFMEEKLFF. As DNA, the CDR3 is TGTGCCAGTAGTACAACAGGGTTTATGGAAGAAAAACTGTTTTTT. The full variable domain, its missing parts supplied by reference TRBV19 and TRBJ1-4, is DGGITQSPKYLFRKEGQNVTLSCEQNLNHDAMYWYRQDPGQGLRLIYYSQIVNDFQKGDIAEGYSVSREKKESFPLTVTSAQKNPTAFYLCASSTTGFMEEKLFFGSGTQLSVL.